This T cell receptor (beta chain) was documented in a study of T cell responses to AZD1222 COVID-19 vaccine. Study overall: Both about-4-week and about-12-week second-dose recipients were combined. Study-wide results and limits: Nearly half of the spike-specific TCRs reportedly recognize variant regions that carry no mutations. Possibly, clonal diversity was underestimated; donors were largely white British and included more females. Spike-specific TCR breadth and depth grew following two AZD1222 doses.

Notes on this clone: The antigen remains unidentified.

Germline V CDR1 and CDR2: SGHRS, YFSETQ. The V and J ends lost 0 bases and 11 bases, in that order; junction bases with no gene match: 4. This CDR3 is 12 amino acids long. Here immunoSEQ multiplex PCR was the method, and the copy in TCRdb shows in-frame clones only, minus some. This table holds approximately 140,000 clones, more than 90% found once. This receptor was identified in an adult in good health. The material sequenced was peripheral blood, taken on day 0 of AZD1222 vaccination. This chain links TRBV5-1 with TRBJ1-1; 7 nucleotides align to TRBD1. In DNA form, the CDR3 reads TGCGCCAGCAGCTTGGCGGAGGGGGCGGCTTTCTTT. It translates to CASSLAEGAAFF.